This TCR beta chain was retrieved from a study of cytomegalovirus exposure and HLA in healthy donors. Whole-study findings and limits: The classifier reportedly diagnosed cytomegalovirus status with high sensitivity and specificity. Sequencing artifact likely explains a cluster of highly shared sequence variants.

Primers included in the PCR were 60 Vbeta and 13 Jbeta primers. The protocol was immunoSEQ multiplex PCR, while the TCRdb copy is restricted to in-frame clones and leaves out a portion. The repertoire includes 150,000 to 200,000 clones, 81% of them detected once, and less than 2% sits in the top ten. About this clone itself: Its specificity is unknown.

Germline trimming cut 4 bases from V and 5 bases from J; bases unmatched to any gene: 7. Germline V gene lookup returns CDR1 MDHEN and CDR2 SYDVKM. The CDR3 is made up of 15 amino acids. The sequence came from a young man in good health and CMV-seronegative. V is TRBV28 and J is TRBJ2-5; 10 bases are shared with TRBD1. Sequencing input: PBMCs. The CDR3 DNA follows: TGTGCCAGCAGTTACCAGACAGGGGGCTCGGAGACCCAGTACTTC. This encodes CASSYQTGGSETQYF.